This is a list of T cell receptor beta chains from one sample in a study of CD4+ T cells in melanoma. The table came from immunoSEQ multiplex PCR; TCRdb's copy has only in-frame clones and leaves some out. Among 17,000 or so clones, around 82% were seen once, and the ten largest hold 4% to 5.5%. Sequenced material: cells from a culture (not recorded whether cultured in vitro). The receptors originated from a human donor with melanoma. The CDR3 runs from the conserved cysteine through the conserved F or W. The D gene is left open where the match is weak. Not all rows give a size; the values are once, few, many and, for expanded clones, a class.

CDR3: CASSRSSGGTVTQYF
DNA: TGTGCCAGCAGCAGATCTAGCGGGGGGACAGTTACGCAGTATTTT
D: TRBD2
J: TRBJ2-3
size: .
V: TRBV9

CDR3: CASSSGTGGGDQPQHF
DNA: TGTGCCAGCAGCTCGGGGACAGGGGGCGGCGATCAGCCCCAGCATTTT
D: TRBD1
J: TRBJ1-5
size: .
V: TRBV5-8

CDR3: CASSRTSPDTQYF
DNA: TGTGCCAGCAGCCGCACTTCACCAGATACGCAGTATTTT
D: .
J: TRBJ2-3
size: few
V: TRBV5-4

CDR3: CASSSPGFWTNGYTF
DNA: TGTGCCAGCAGTAGCCCGGGATTCTGGACGAATGGCTACACCTTC
D: .
J: TRBJ1-2
size: .
V: TRBV6-5

CDR3: CATMAGGEQYF
DNA: TGTGCCACGATGGCTGGGGGCGAGCAGTACTTC
D: .
J: TRBJ2-7
size: .
V: TRBV10-3

CDR3: CASSYTVTGELFF
DNA: TGTGCCAGCAGTTACACTGTGACCGGGGAGCTGTTTTTT
D: .
J: TRBJ2-2
size: .
V: TRBV6-6

CDR3: CARSRLEAGPSGNTIYF
DNA: TGTGCCAGAAGCCGCCTCGAGGCCGGCCCATCTGGAAACACCATATATTTT
D: .
J: TRBJ1-3
size: .
V: TRBV5-3

CDR3: CASSPAAGAYEQYF
DNA: TGTGCCAGCAGCCCCGCGGCGGGGGCCTACGAGCAGTACTTC
D: TRBD2
J: TRBJ2-7
size: .
V: TRBV16

CDR3: CASSLEGRTNTEAFF
DNA: TGCGCCAGCAGCTTAGAAGGACGGACGAACACTGAAGCTTTCTTT
D: .
J: TRBJ1-1
size: .
V: TRBV5-1

CDR3: CASSLVQGVPFVAKNIQYF
DNA: TGCGCCAGCAGCTTGGTGCAGGGGGTACCTTTCGTAGCCAAAAACATTCAGTACTTC
D: TRBD1
J: TRBJ2-4
size: .
V: TRBV5-1

CDR3: CASGGYNEQFF
DNA: TGTGCCAGCGGGGGGTACAATGAGCAGTTCTTC
D: .
J: TRBJ2-1
size: .
V: TRBV2

CDR3: CASRKAGREQRYEQYF
DNA: TGTGCCAGCAGGAAGGCCGGGCGAGAACAGAGATACGAGCAGTACTTC
D: .
J: TRBJ2-7
size: .
V: TRBV2

CDR3: CSVIGTSGFGSEQYF
DNA: TGCAGCGTTATTGGGACTAGCGGATTCGGCAGCGAGCAGTACTTC
D: TRBD2
J: TRBJ2-7
size: .
V: TRBV29-1

CDR3: CASSSRDRGFHEQYF
DNA: TGTGCCAGCAGCAGCCGGGACAGGGGTTTCCACGAGCAGTACTTC
D: TRBD1
J: TRBJ2-7
size: .
V: TRBV5-6

CDR3: CASSQSDYEQYF
DNA: TGTGCCAGCAGCCAGTCGGATTACGAGCAGTACTTC
D: .
J: TRBJ2-7
size: .
V: TRBV7-9

CDR3: CASSYTGTGNNEQFF
DNA: TGTGCCAGCAGTTACACCGGGACAGGGAACAATGAGCAGTTCTTC
D: TRBD1
J: TRBJ2-1
size: .
V: TRBV6-5

CDR3: CASSQDGQGARGYTF
DNA: TGCGCCAGCAGCCAAGATGGACAGGGGGCTCGGGGCTACACCTTC
D: TRBD1
J: TRBJ1-2
size: few
V: TRBV4-1

CDR3: CASSSPDQSTEAFF
DNA: TGTGCCAGCAGCTCCCCAGACCAGAGCACTGAAGCTTTCTTT
D: .
J: TRBJ1-1
size: .
V: TRBV13

CDR3: CSVGIPLGYGYTF
DNA: TGCAGCGTGGGGATTCCACTCGGTTACGGCTACACCTTC
D: .
J: TRBJ1-2
size: once
V: TRBV29-1

CDR3: CASSQMTGGLDTQYF
DNA: TGTGCCAGCAGTCAAATGACAGGGGGGTTAGATACGCAGTATTTT
D: TRBD1
J: TRBJ2-3
size: .
V: TRBV6-5

CDR3: CASSGGQGRGDTQYF
DNA: TGCGCCAGCAGCGGTGGACAGGGAAGAGGAGATACGCAGTATTTT
D: TRBD1
J: TRBJ2-3
size: .
V: TRBV5-1

CDR3: CASSVGGFGANVLTF
DNA: TGTGCCAGCAGCGTAGGAGGGTTTGGGGCCAACGTCCTGACTTTC
D: .
J: TRBJ2-6
size: .
V: TRBV9

CDR3: CASSLQRLATDTQYF
DNA: TGTGCCAGCAGCTTACAGCGGCTAGCTACAGATACGCAGTATTTT
D: .
J: TRBJ2-3
size: few
V: TRBV7-2

CDR3: CASSQAGTALYEQYF
DNA: TGCGCCAGCAGCCAAGCCGGGACAGCCCTCTACGAGCAGTACTTC
D: TRBD1
J: TRBJ2-7
size: once
V: TRBV4-1

CDR3: CASSLVGTGGWETQYF
DNA: TGTGCCAGCAGCTTGGTTGGGACAGGGGGGTGGGAGACCCAGTACTTC
D: TRBD1
J: TRBJ2-5
size: .
V: TRBV5-5

CDR3: CASSSDGVQPQHF
DNA: TGTGCCAGCAGCTCAGACGGGGTTCAGCCCCAGCATTTT
D: .
J: TRBJ1-5
size: .
V: TRBV7-3

CDR3: CATDGRSSGGNTIYF
DNA: TGTGCCACTGACGGACGAAGTTCCGGGGGAAACACCATATATTTT
D: .
J: TRBJ1-3
size: .
V: TRBV6-6

CDR3: CSGRAGQTNTEAFF
DNA: TGCAGCGGCCGGGCCGGACAGACGAACACTGAAGCTTTCTTT
D: .
J: TRBJ1-1
size: .
V: TRBV29-1

CDR3: CASSSLAYEQFF
DNA: TGTGCCAGTAGTTCGCTAGCATATGAGCAGTTCTTC
D: .
J: TRBJ2-1
size: .
V: TRBV19

CDR3: CASSPGLAGGSRGETQYF
DNA: TGCGCCAGCAGCCCGGGACTAGCGGGGGGAAGTCGGGGAGAGACCCAGTACTTC
D: TRBD2
J: TRBJ2-5
size: .
V: TRBV5-1

CDR3: CASSISWTADYEQYF
DNA: TGTGCCAGTAGTATCAGCTGGACAGCCGATTACGAGCAGTACTTC
D: .
J: TRBJ2-7
size: .
V: TRBV19

CDR3: CASSLARQGQGRKAFF
DNA: TGTGCCAGCAGCTTAGCGCGGCAGGGCCAAGGTAGAAAAGCTTTCTTT
D: .
J: TRBJ1-1
size: .
V: TRBV7-2

CDR3: CASSAGGGASPLHF
DNA: TGTGCCAGCAGCGCGGGGGGGGGTGCTTCACCCCTCCACTTT
D: .
J: TRBJ1-6
size: .
V: TRBV5-6

CDR3: CASSRPGTNYGYTF
DNA: TGTGCCAGCAGCCGCCCGGGGACTAACTATGGCTACACCTTC
D: .
J: TRBJ1-2
size: .
V: TRBV4-2

CDR3: CASSYLTAGSNGYTF
DNA: TGTGCCAGCAGTTACTTGACGGCGGGATCAAATGGCTACACCTTC
D: .
J: TRBJ1-2
size: .
V: TRBV6-5

CDR3: CASTWDRAQGYTF
DNA: TGTGCCAGCACGTGGGACAGGGCTCAAGGCTACACCTTC
D: TRBD1
J: TRBJ1-2
size: .
V: TRBV6-1

CDR3: CASSSGRNTEAFF
DNA: TGTGCCAGCAGTTCGGGGAGGAACACTGAAGCTTTCTTT
D: .
J: TRBJ1-1
size: .
V: TRBV6-1

CDR3: CASSPDRGGSTDTQYF
DNA: TGTGCCAGCAGCCCTGACCGCGGGGGGAGCACAGATACGCAGTATTTT
D: TRBD2
J: TRBJ2-3
size: .
V: TRBV7-9

CDR3: CASSFEEAAYEQYF
DNA: TGTGCCAGCAGCTTTGAGGAAGCGGCCTACGAGCAGTACTTC
D: .
J: TRBJ2-7
size: .
V: TRBV7-9

CDR3: CASSHTGELFF
DNA: TGCGCCAGCAGCCACACCGGGGAGCTGTTTTTT
D: .
J: TRBJ2-2
size: few
V: TRBV10-1

CDR3: CASTQAGQGSSNQPQHF
DNA: TGTGCCAGCACTCAAGCAGGACAGGGATCTAGCAATCAGCCCCAGCATTTT
D: TRBD1
J: TRBJ1-5
size: .
V: TRBV6-1

CDR3: CASGDWSSGNTIYF
DNA: TGTGCCAGCGGGGACTGGAGCTCTGGAAACACCATATATTTT
D: .
J: TRBJ1-3
size: .
V: TRBV7-9

CDR3: CASSPGTSVRGETQYF
DNA: TGTGCCAGCAGCCCAGGGACTAGCGTCCGGGGAGAGACCCAGTACTTC
D: TRBD2
J: TRBJ2-5
size: few
V: TRBV5-8

CDR3: CASSLFLGQGGSGPEAFF
DNA: TGTGCCAGCAGCCTTTTCCTGGGACAGGGAGGTTCCGGGCCTGAAGCTTTCTTT
D: TRBD1
J: TRBJ1-1
size: once
V: TRBV7-6

CDR3: CASKSRADNSPLHF
DNA: TGTGCCAGTAAATCCAGGGCAGACAATTCACCCCTCCACTTT
D: .
J: TRBJ1-6
size: .
V: TRBV19